This TCR beta chain was sequenced in a study of cytomegalovirus exposure and HLA in healthy donors. Overall study results and limits: A missense DCLRE1C variant was associated with V- and J-gene trimming of TCR beta chains in a later analysis, and an independent cohort replicated the association. Sequences of the TCR beta chain were said to predict the HLA-A and HLA-B alleles of most subjects accurately. Presence/absence analyses took donor sequencing depth as roughly uniform.

Primers: 60 Vbeta forward and 13 Jbeta reverse. Measured with immunoSEQ multiplex PCR; TCRdb has only the in-frame clones, and not every one. The sample has more than 90,000 clones; the top ten hold 3.7%. The CDR3 sequence is 14 residues long. The trim removed 6 bases at V and 2 bases at J, leaving 7 bases unmatched. The V gene's germline CDR1 is KGHSH and CDR2 LQKENI. Points on this clone: The antigen is undetermined.

Sequencing was performed on PBMCs. The source of this sequence is a young man in good health and CMV-seronegative. J is TRBJ2-7 and V is TRBV18, with 7 bases aligning to TRBD1. The CDR3 protein is CASSTGSPTYEQYF. For the CDR3, the DNA is TGTGCCAGCTCGACAGGGAGCCCTACCTACGAGCAGTACTTC.